This TCR beta chain came from a study of blood T cell repertoires in COVID-19. Study-wide context: Collection of acute and convalescent COVID-19 samples took place in the United States, Italy and Spain. PBMCs, B-cell-depleted T cells, or T cells provided the cDNA or gDNA that made up the material.

How the authors handled the data: Reference gene primer amplification yielded estimated nucleated cell counts. Clones were read by immunoSEQ multiplex PCR, and TCRdb kept only the in-frame ones, dropping some. V and J calls and clone size are as listed in that table; D and trimming were resolved from the DNA. In the table there are 150,000 or so clones, around nine tenths of which are singletons. Per the germline V gene, CDR1 is MDHEN and CDR2 is SYDVKM. V lost 6 bases and J lost 10, with 13 bases in between. This CDR3 has 13 amino acids. The chain joins TRBV28 to TRBJ1-6, with D unresolved. The receptor was isolated from a human donor in a cohort sampled during active COVID-19. The sample was peripheral blood. The DNA for the CDR3 is TGTGCCAGCAGGAAAATTTTCGGGTCACCCCTCCACTTT. Protein product: CASRKIFGSPLHF.